Listed here is a single T cell receptor beta chain. Data came from immunoSEQ multiplex PCR; TCRdb stores just in-frame clones and leaves some out. This sample has about 180,000 clones, with nearly 90% found just once. The CDR3 runs 17 residues. Germline values: CDR1 LGHNA, CDR2 YSLEER. V was shortened by 2 bases and J by 4 bases, with 18 bases between the two germline ends. The source of the sample is a study of control samples from healthy donors and cancer patients. The sequencing sample was made of blood. The chain employs TRBV4-3 and TRBJ2-1; perhaps TRBD2 as D (7 bases). This TCR came from a woman aged 45-65 years in good health. The CDR3 protein is CASSQRTGGGLYNEQFF. As DNA, the CDR3 is TGCGCCAGCAGCCAAAGGACTGGGGGGGGCCTTTACAATGAGCAGTTCTTC.